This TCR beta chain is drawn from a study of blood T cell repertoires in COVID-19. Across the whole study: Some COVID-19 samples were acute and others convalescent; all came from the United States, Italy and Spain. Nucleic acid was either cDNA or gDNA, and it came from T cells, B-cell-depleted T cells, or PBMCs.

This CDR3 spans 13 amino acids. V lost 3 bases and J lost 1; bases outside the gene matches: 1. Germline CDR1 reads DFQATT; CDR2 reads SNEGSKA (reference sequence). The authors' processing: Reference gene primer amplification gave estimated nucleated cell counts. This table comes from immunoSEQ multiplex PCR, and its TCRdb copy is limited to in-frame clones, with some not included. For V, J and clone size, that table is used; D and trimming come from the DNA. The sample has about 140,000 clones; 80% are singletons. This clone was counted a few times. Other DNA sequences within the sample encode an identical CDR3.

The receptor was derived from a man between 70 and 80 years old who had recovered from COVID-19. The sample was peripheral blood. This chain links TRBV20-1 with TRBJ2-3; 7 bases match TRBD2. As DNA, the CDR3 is TGCAGTGCTAGTACTAGCGGCACAGATACGCAGTATTTT. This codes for CSASTSGTDTQYF.